The clone carrying this T cell receptor beta chain was seen only a few times. CDR1 is MDHEN and CDR2 is SYDVKM in the germline V gene. V was trimmed by 4 bases and J by 6 bases, leaving 12 bases between them. This CDR3 spans 14 amino acids. The sample originates from a study of T cells in Graves' hyperthyroidism and ophthalmopathy. It was RNA transcripts that yielded the amplified TCR beta CDR3 regions. Carried out on the TCR CDR3, a first-round RT-PCR used the HTBI primer set. TCRdb recomputed calls from the multiplex PCR reads with MiXCR, one row per CDR3 protein. The sample gives hundreds of thousands of distinct CDR3 sequences, around a quarter of which show up once; around 11% is in the top ten. Ophthalmopathy in the patients scored at least 3 on Clinical Activity Score and at least 4 on NOSPECS grade, lasting under 3 months. Thyroid ultrasound, orbital computed tomography, clinical symptoms, and serum thyroxine and TRAb underpinned diagnoses.

The receptor was derived from a woman younger than 45 with Graves' ophthalmopathy. V is TRBV28 and J is TRBJ2-2, with D perhaps matching TRBD1 (6 bases). The sample consisted of blood. CDR3 nucleotides: TGTGCCAGCAGTTCACCTGGACAGTCCGGGGAGCTGTTTTTT. Translating it yields CASSSPGQSGELFF.